Given below is one T cell receptor (beta chain) in context. The source of the sample is a study of T cell changes during pregnancy in multiple sclerosis. The CDR3 runs 13 residues. V dropped 4 bases and J dropped 5 bases, with 11 bases sitting between them. Per the germline V gene, CDR1 is LNHDA and CDR2 is SQIVND (reference sequence). The assay was immunoSEQ multiplex PCR, and TCRdb's table has in-frame clones only and misses some. In the table there are some 75,000 clones, more than 90% of which are singletons. V usage is TRBV19 and J usage is TRBJ1-1; TRBD1 is a possible D gene (5 bases). Specimen: peripheral blood, collected in the second trimester of pregnancy. This clonotype was sampled from a female donor with multiple sclerosis, enrolled in a pregnancy study. The CDR3 sequence: CASSKGWNTEAFF. DNA of the CDR3: TGTGCCAGTAGTAAGGGGTGGAATACTGAAGCTTTCTTT.